The 15 T cell receptor beta chains below all came from one sample that was sequenced in a study of cytomegalovirus exposure and HLA in healthy donors. The PCR contained 60 Vbeta and 13 Jbeta primers. Produced via immunoSEQ multiplex PCR; TCRdb's table is partial and in-frame only. The table shows tens of thousands of clones, with 78% occurring only once. The sample comprised PBMCs. The receptors were gathered from a woman aged 40 to 50 in good health and CMV-seropositive.

The gene calls are TRBV5-6 and TRBJ1-5, with TRBD1 as a possible D gene (6 bases). The CDR3 has 13 residues. Trimming took 2 bases from V and 6 from J, leaving 9 bases between them. Germline CDR1 reads SGHDT; CDR2 reads YYEEEE. The chain's CDR3 is CASSLSGVQPQHF. CDR3 bases: TGTGCCAGCAGCTTATCAGGGGTTCAGCCCCAGCATTTT. The full variable domain, completed using reference TRBV5-6 and TRBJ1-5, is DAGVTQSPTHLIKTRGQQVTLRCSPKSGHDTVSWYQQALGQGPQFIFQYYEEEERQRGNFPDRFSGHQFPNYSSELNVNALLLGDSALYLCASSLSGVQPQHFGDGTRLSIL.

This rearrangement joins TRBV21-1 to TRBJ1-2; TRBD1, the table's D call, lacks a check against the DNA. TRBV21-1 is termed a pseudogene. This CDR3 is 18 amino acids long. DNA of the CDR3: TGTGCCAGAACCCCAGAGAGGGACAGGGAATGCTTGGACTATGGCTACACCTTC. Amino acids: CARTPERDRECLDYGYTF.

The chain carries TRBV6-5 and TRBJ1-5, with D perhaps matching TRBD1 (6 bases). The CDR3 totals 15 residues. V was cut by 2 bases and J by 7 bases, with 15 bases left in between. Germline values: CDR1 MNHEY, CDR2 SVGAGI. The CDR3 nucleotides are TGTGCCAGCAGTTACATAACAGGGCTGGGACAGCCCCAGCATTTT. Translated, it gives CASSYITGLGQPQHF.

The genes are TRBV9 and TRBJ2-5; 9 nucleotides align to TRBD1. This CDR3 has 16 residues. V lost 4 bases to trimming and J lost 4 bases; unmatched junction nucleotides: 11. CDR1 is SGDLS and CDR2 is YYNGEE in the germline V gene. The CDR3 loop is CASSPLGQGGVETQYF. The CDR3 bases are TGTGCCAGCAGCCCCCTGGGACAGGGAGGGGTAGAGACCCAGTACTTC.

The chain links TRBV5-1 to TRBJ1-6; TRBD1 matches at 9 bases. Germline CDR1 and CDR2: SGHRS and YFSETQ. The junction had 2 bases not matched to a gene; V was cut back by 0 bases and J by 7 bases. The CDR3 runs to 15 residues. In DNA, the CDR3 is TGCGCCAGCAGCTTGGGACAGGGGGGAAATTCACCCCTCCACTTT. Translation: CASSLGQGGNSPLHF.

The V call is TRBV6-1, the J call TRBJ2-5; possible D gene TRBD1, 6 bases. This CDR3 spans 13 amino acids. Trimming took 2 bases from V and 5 from J, leaving 9 bases between them. The germline gives CDR1 MNHNS, CDR2 SASEGT. CDR3 sequence: CASSEWGQETQYF. The DNA for the CDR3 is TGTGCCAGCAGTGAATGGGGGCAGGAGACCCAGTACTTC.

The V gene is TRBV27, the J gene TRBJ1-2, with D perhaps TRBD1 (6 bases). CDR1 is MNHEY, CDR2 SMNVEV, per germline (reference sequence). This CDR3 is built from 14 residues. Between the trimmed V and J ends, which lost 6 bases and 0 bases, there was a span of 11 bases. The CDR3 nucleotides read TGTGCCAGCAGAAGGGACACGACTAACTATGGCTACACCTTC. Translated, it gives CASRRDTTNYGYTF.

The chain employs TRBV20-1 and TRBJ1-2, with no clear D. V lost 7 bases and J 6 bases, leaving 12 bases between the germline ends. The CDR3 is 11 amino acids. In germline, CDR1 is DFQATT, CDR2 SNEGSKA (reference sequence). CDR3 bases: TGCAGTGGGTTCGAACAGAATGGCTACACCTTC. Amino acid sequence: CSGFEQNGYTF.

The chain joins TRBV5-4 to TRBJ2-3, with 7 bases aligning to TRBD1. Per germline, CDR1 SGHNT and CDR2 YYREEE (reference sequence). This CDR3 spans 14 amino acids. V lost 3 bases and J lost 0; bases outside the gene matches: 1. In DNA form, the CDR3 reads TGTGCCAGCAGCTCACAGGGGAGCACAGATACGCAGTATTTT. This sequence encodes CASSSQGSTDTQYF.

This chain links TRBV6-1 with TRBJ1-5; D might be TRBD1 (6 bases). From germline, CDR1 is MNHNS and CDR2 SASEGT. The V gene lost 6 bases and the J gene lost 0 bases, with 12 bases spanning the gap. This CDR3 has 15 residues. CDR3 sequence: CASRNREYSNQPQHF. CDR3 nucleotide sequence: TGTGCCAGCAGAAACAGGGAGTATAGCAATCAGCCCCAGCATTTT.

J is TRBJ1-3 and V is TRBV28; TRBD1 might be the D (6 bases). Germline loops: CDR1 MDHEN, CDR2 SYDVKM. This CDR3 contains 15 residues. Trimming pared 5 bases from V and 1 base from J, leaving 12 bases between. The CDR3 nucleotides read TGTGCCAGCAGTCCACCCAGGGGATCTGGAAACACCATATATTTT. It encodes CASSPPRGSGNTIYF.

DNA of the CDR3: TGTGCCAGCAGCTTAGATCAAGCGGGGAGGTCAGATACGCAGTATTTT. Residues: CASSLDQAGRSDTQYF. The chain is built from TRBV11-3 and TRBJ2-3, with 7 nucleotides matching TRBD2. V lost 0 bases, J lost 4 bases, and 7 bases stayed unmatched. The CDR3 contains 16 residues. CDR1 SGHNT and CDR2 YENEEA come from the germline V gene.

This clone showed up just a few times. The gene calls are TRBV7-9 and TRBJ2-5, with TRBD1 as a possible D gene (5 bases). Between the trimmed V and J ends, which lost 0 bases and 4 bases, there was a span of 9 bases. This CDR3 region has 14 residues. Germline values: CDR1 SEHNR, CDR2 FQNEAQ (reference sequence). The CDR3: CASSLALQGETQYF. The CDR3 DNA sequence: TGTGCCAGCAGCTTAGCGTTGCAGGGAGAGACCCAGTACTTC.

The genes are TRBV5-1 and TRBJ2-7; a possible D gene is TRBD1 (6 bases). The ends were cut back, 3 bases at V and 3 bases at J, with 10 bases in the middle. The CDR3 contains 13 residues. Germline V gives CDR1 SGHRS, CDR2 YFSETQ. The CDR3 DNA reads as TGCGCCAGCAGCTCACAGGGCGGCTACGAGCAGTACTTC. This translates into CASSSQGGYEQYF. Full variable domain (remainder filled in from reference TRBV5-1 and TRBJ2-7): KAGVTQTPRYLIKTRGQQVTLSCSPISGHRSVSWYQQTPGQGLQFLFEYFSETQRNKGNFPGRFSGRQFSNSRSEMNVSTLELGDSALYLCASSSQGGYEQYFGPGTRLTVT.

The gene calls are TRBV29-1 and TRBJ2-3; a possible D gene is TRBD2 (5 bases). The germline gives CDR1 SQVTM, CDR2 ANQGSEA. Trimming took off 0 bases at V and 11 bases at J, with 15 bases between the two ends. The CDR3 runs to 13 residues. Here the CDR3 reads CSVEDQGLRGQYF. In DNA, the CDR3 is TGCAGCGTTGAAGATCAAGGGCTTCGGGGGCAGTATTTT.